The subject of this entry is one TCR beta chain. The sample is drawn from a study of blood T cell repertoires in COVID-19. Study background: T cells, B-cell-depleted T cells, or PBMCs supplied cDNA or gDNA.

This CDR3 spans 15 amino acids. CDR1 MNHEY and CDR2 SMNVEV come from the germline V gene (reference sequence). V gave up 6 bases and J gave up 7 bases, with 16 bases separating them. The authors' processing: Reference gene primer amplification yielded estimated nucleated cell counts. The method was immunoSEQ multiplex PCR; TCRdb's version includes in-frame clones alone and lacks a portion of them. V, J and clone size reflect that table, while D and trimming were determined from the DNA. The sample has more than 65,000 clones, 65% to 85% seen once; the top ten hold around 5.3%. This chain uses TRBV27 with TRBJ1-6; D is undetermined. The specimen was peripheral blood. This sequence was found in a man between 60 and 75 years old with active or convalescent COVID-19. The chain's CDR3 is CASSSLDAGNSPLHF. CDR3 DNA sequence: TGTGCCAGCAGCTCCCTTGACGCCGGGAATTCACCCCTCCACTTT.